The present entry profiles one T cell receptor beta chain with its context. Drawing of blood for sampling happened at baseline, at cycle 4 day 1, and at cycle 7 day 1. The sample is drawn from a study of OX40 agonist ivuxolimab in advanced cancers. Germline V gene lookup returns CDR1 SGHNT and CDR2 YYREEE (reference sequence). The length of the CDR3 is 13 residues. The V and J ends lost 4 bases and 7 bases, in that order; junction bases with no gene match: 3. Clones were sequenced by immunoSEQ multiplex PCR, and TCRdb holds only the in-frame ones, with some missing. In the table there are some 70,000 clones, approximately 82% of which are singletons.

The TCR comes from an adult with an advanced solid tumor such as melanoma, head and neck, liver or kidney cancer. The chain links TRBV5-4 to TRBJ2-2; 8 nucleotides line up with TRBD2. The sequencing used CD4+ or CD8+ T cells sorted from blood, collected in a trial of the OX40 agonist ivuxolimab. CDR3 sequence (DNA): TGTGCCAGCAGCCCGGGGGGGAACGGGGAGCTGTTTTTT. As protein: CASSPGGNGELFF.